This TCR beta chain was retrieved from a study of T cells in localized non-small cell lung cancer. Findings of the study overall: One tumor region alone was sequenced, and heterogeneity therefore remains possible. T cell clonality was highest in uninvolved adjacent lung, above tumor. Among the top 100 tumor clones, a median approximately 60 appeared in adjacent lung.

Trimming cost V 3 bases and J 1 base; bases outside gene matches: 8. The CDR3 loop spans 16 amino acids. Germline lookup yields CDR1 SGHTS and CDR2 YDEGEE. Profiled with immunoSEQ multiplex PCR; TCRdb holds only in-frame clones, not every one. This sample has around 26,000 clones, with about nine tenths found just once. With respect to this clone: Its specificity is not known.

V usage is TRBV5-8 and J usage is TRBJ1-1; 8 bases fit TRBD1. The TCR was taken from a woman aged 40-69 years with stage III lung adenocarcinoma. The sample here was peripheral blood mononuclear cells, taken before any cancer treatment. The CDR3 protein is CASSSGQEIRNTEAFF. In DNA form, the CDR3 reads TGTGCCAGCAGCTCGGGACAGGAGATAAGGAACACTGAAGCTTTCTTT.